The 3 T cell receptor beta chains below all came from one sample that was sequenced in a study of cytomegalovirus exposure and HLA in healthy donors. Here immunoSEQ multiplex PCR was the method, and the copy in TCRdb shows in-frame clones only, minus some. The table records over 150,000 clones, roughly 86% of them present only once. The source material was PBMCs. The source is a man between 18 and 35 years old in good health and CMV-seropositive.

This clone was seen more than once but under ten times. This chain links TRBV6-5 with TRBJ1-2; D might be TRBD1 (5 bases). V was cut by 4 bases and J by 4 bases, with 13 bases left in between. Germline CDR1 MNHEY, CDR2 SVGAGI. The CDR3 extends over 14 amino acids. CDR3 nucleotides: TGTGCCAGCAGTTCGACAGTGCGGAGCTATGGCTACACCTTC. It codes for CASSSTVRSYGYTF.

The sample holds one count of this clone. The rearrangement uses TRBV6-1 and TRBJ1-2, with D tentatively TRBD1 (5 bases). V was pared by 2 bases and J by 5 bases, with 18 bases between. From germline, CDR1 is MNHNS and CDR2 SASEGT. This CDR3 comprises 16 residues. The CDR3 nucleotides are TGTGCCAGCAGTGAACCCCGGACTCCCGGGGGGTATGGCTACACCTTC. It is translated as CASSEPRTPGGYGYTF.

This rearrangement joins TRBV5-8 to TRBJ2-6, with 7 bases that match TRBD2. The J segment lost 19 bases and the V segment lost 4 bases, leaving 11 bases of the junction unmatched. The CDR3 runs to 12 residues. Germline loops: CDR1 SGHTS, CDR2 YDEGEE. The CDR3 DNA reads TGTGCCAGCAGCGCCGACCCAGGGAGGGCAACTTTC. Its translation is CASSADPGRATF.